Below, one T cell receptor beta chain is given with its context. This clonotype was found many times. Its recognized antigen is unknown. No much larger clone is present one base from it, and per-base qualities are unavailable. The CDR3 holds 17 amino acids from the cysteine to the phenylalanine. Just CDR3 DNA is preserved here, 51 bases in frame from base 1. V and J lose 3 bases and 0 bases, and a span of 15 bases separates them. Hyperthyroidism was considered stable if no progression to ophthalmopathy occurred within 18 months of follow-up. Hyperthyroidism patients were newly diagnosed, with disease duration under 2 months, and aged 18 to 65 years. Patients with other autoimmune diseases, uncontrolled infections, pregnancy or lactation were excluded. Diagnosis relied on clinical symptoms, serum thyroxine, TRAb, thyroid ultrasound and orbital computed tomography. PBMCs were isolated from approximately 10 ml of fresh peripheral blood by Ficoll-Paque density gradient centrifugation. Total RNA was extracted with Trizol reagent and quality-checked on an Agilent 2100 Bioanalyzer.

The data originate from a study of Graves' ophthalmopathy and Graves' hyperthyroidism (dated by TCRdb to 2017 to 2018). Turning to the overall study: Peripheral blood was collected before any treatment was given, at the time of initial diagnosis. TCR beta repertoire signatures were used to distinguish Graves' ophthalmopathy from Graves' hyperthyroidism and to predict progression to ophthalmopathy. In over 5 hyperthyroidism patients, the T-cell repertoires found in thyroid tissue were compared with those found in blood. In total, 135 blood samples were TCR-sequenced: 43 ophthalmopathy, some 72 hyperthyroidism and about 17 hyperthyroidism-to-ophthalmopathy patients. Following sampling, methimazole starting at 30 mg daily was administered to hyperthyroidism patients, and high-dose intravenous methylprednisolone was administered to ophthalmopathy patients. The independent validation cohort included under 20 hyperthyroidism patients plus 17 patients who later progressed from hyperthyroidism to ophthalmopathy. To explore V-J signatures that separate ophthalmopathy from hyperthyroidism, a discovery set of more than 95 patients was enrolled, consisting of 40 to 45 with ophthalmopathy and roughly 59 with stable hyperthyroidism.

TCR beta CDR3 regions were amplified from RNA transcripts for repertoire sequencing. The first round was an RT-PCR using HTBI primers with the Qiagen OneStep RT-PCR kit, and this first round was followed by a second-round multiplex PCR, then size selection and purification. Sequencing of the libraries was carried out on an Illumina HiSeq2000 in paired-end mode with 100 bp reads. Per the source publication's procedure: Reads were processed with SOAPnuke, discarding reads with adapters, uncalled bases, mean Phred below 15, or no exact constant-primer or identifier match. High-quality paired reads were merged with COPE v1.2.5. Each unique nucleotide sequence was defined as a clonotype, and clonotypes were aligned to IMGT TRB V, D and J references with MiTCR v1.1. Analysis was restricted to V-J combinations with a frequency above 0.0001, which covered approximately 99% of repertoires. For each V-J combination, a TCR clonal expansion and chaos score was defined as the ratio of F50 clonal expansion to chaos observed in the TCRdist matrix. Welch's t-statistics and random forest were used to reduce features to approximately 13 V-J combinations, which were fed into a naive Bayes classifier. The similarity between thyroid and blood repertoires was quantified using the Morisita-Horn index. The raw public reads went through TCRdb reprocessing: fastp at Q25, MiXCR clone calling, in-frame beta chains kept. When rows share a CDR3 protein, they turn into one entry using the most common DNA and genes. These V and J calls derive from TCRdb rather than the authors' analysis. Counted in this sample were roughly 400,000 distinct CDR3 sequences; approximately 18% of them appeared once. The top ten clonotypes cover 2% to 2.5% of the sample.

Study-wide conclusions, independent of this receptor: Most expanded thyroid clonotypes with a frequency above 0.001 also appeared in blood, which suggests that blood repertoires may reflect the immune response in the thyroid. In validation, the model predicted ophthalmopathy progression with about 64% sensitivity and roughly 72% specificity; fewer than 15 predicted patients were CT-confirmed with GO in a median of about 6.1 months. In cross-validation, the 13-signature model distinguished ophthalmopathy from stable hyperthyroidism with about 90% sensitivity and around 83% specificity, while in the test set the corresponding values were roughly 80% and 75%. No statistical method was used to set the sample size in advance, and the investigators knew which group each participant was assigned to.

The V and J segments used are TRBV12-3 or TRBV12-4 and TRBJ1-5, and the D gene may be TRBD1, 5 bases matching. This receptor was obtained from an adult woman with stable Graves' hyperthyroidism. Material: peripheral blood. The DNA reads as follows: TGTGCCAGCAGTTTTTTACCGGGGACGGTTAGCAATCAGCCCCAGCATTTT. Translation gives CASSFLPGTVSNQPQHF.